The T cell receptor beta chain described here comes from a study of PD-L1 blockade in urothelial cancer. The trim removed 3 bases at V and 8 bases at J, leaving 7 bases unmatched. Looked up from germline, CDR1 is KGHSH and CDR2 is LQKENI. This CDR3 contains 15 residues. Time point noted: peripheral blood 6 weeks after treatment start. The protocol was immunoSEQ multiplex PCR, while the TCRdb copy is restricted to in-frame clones and leaves out a portion. The profile covers tens of thousands of clones, with 85% to 95% appearing a single time and around 0.87% taken by the ten largest. The specimen comprised PBMCs, sampled around atezolizumab (anti-PD-L1) treatment. V usage is TRBV18 and J usage is TRBJ1-4; 9 bases fit TRBD1. This receptor was taken from a woman of 80 years or more with urothelial cancer. CDR3 in DNA: TGTGCCAGCTCACCGCCGACAGGGGGAGTAGAAAAACTGTTTTTT. Translating gives CASSPPTGGVEKLFF.